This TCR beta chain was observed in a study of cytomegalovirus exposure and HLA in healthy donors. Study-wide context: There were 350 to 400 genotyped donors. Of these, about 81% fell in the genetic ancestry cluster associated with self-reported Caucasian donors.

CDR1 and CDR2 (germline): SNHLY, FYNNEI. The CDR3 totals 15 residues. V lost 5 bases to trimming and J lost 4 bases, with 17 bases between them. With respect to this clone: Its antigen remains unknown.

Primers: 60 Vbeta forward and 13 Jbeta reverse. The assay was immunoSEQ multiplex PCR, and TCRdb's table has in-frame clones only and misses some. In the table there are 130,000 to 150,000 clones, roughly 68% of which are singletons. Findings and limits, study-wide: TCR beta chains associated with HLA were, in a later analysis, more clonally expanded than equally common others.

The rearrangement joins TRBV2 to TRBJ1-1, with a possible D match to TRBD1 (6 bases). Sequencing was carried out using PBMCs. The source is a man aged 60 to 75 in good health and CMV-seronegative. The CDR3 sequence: CASSNEWGLGTEAFF. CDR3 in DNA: TGTGCCAGCAGTAACGAGTGGGGGCTTGGCACTGAAGCTTTCTTT.